This is a list of T cell receptor beta chains from one sample in a study of blood T cell repertoires in COVID-19. Generated by immunoSEQ multiplex PCR, the TCRdb table keeps only in-frame clones and is missing some. Here the sample spans about 80,000 clones, 80% to 85% being singletons. Sequencing was carried out using peripheral blood. The receptors stem from a woman in her 70s with acute or convalescent COVID-19. The CDR3 runs from the conserved cysteine through the conserved F or W. The order of the fields is CDR3 protein, CDR3 DNA, J gene, clone size, D gene, V gene. A D gene is named only where the DNA matches it firmly. Clone size is not always given. Where it is, it says once, few, many or a class for expanded clones.

CDR3aa: CASSETGTGVLIQYF; CDR3nt: TGTGCCAGCAGTGAAACCGGGACAGGGGTACTTATCCAGTACTTC; j_gene: TRBJ2-5; abundance: NA; d_gene: TRBD1; v_gene: TRBV6-1
CDR3aa: CASSQTGQGGYTF; CDR3nt: TGTGCCAGTAGCCAGACAGGGCAGGGCGGCTACACCTTC; j_gene: TRBJ1-2; abundance: NA; d_gene: TRBD1; v_gene: TRBV19
CDR3aa: CASSLTEGGTGELFF; CDR3nt: TGTGCCAGCAGCTTAACGGAAGGGGGCACCGGGGAGCTGTTTTTT; j_gene: TRBJ2-2; abundance: NA; d_gene: NA; v_gene: TRBV7-3
CDR3aa: CATSAKGTGITDTQYF; CDR3nt: TGTGCCACCAGTGCGAAGGGGACAGGGATCACAGATACGCAGTATTTT; j_gene: TRBJ2-3; abundance: once; d_gene: TRBD1; v_gene: TRBV24-1
CDR3aa: CASSHGQGNGYTF; CDR3nt: TGTGCCAGCAGCCATGGACAGGGTAATGGCTACACCTTC; j_gene: TRBJ1-2; abundance: NA; d_gene: TRBD1; v_gene: TRBV4-2
CDR3aa: CASSLAFRGDNSPLHF; CDR3nt: TGTGCCAGCAGCTTGGCCTTCAGGGGTGATAATTCACCCCTCCACTTT; j_gene: TRBJ1-6; abundance: NA; d_gene: NA; v_gene: TRBV5-6
CDR3aa: CSAPSGTEAFF; CDR3nt: TGCAGTGCCCCATCGGGCACTGAAGCTTTCTTT; j_gene: TRBJ1-1; abundance: NA; d_gene: NA; v_gene: TRBV20-1
CDR3aa: CASRGLIQDYGYTF; CDR3nt: TGTGCCAGCAGAGGTTTGATACAGGACTATGGCTACACCTTC; j_gene: TRBJ1-2; abundance: many; d_gene: NA; v_gene: TRBV2
CDR3aa: CASSQEGFLTGGNTGELFF; CDR3nt: TGTGCCAGCAGCCAAGAAGGATTTTTGACGGGAGGTAACACCGGGGAGCTGTTTTTT; j_gene: TRBJ2-2; abundance: NA; d_gene: TRBD2; v_gene: TRBV3-1/TRBV3-2
CDR3aa: CASSRRPGGFTDTQYF; CDR3nt: TGCGCCAGCAGCCGCCGCCCCGGCGGGTTCACAGATACGCAGTATTTT; j_gene: TRBJ2-3; abundance: NA; d_gene: NA; v_gene: TRBV4-1
CDR3aa: CASSLQGLVSYEQYF; CDR3nt: TGTGCCAGCAGCCTTCAGGGGCTTGTCTCCTACGAGCAGTACTTC; j_gene: TRBJ2-7; abundance: NA; d_gene: NA; v_gene: TRBV3-1/TRBV3-2
CDR3aa: CATSPPAGGGGSSDTQYF; CDR3nt: TGTGCCACCTCACCCCCAGCGGGAGGCGGGGGTAGCTCAGATACGCAGTATTTT; j_gene: TRBJ2-3; abundance: few; d_gene: TRBD2; v_gene: TRBV2
CDR3aa: CATRRDRGEDGYEQYF; CDR3nt: TGTGCCACCAGGAGGGACAGGGGCGAAGACGGCTACGAGCAGTACTTC; j_gene: TRBJ2-7; abundance: NA; d_gene: TRBD1; v_gene: TRBV15
CDR3aa: CASTLQGNNSPLHF; CDR3nt: TGTGCCAGCACCTTACAGGGGAATAATTCACCCCTCCACTTT; j_gene: TRBJ1-6; abundance: NA; d_gene: TRBD1; v_gene: TRBV6-5
CDR3aa: CASRRGGGHEQYF; CDR3nt: TGTGCCAGCAGGAGAGGGGGGGGCCACGAGCAGTACTTC; j_gene: TRBJ2-7; abundance: once; d_gene: NA; v_gene: TRBV7-2
CDR3aa: CASTGEGRGLADTQYF; CDR3nt: TGTGCCAGCACTGGGGAGGGTAGAGGTTTGGCAGATACGCAGTATTTT; j_gene: TRBJ2-3; abundance: NA; d_gene: TRBD2; v_gene: TRBV9
CDR3aa: CATMPGTATNEKLFF; CDR3nt: TGTGCCACTATGCCCGGGACAGCAACTAATGAAAAACTGTTTTTT; j_gene: TRBJ1-4; abundance: NA; d_gene: TRBD1; v_gene: TRBV7-9
CDR3aa: CASSILNDQETQYF; CDR3nt: TGTGCCAGTAGTATACTAAACGATCAAGAGACCCAGTACTTC; j_gene: TRBJ2-5; abundance: NA; d_gene: NA; v_gene: TRBV19
CDR3aa: CASRKGSVDEQYF; CDR3nt: TGTGCCAGCAGGAAGGGGTCAGTCGACGAGCAGTACTTC; j_gene: TRBJ2-7; abundance: NA; d_gene: NA; v_gene: TRBV7-9
CDR3aa: CASSRAETPSEQFF; CDR3nt: TGTGCCAGCAGTCGCGCGGAGACTCCCAGTGAGCAGTTCTTC; j_gene: TRBJ2-1; abundance: NA; d_gene: NA; v_gene: TRBV7-3
CDR3aa: CASSFKTGSYEQYF; CDR3nt: TGTGCCAGCAGTTTCAAGACAGGTTCCTACGAGCAGTACTTC; j_gene: TRBJ2-7; abundance: few; d_gene: NA; v_gene: TRBV6-5
CDR3aa: CASSIRTGGGGEQFF; CDR3nt: TGTGCCAGTAGTATTAGGACAGGGGGTGGTGGTGAGCAGTTCTTC; j_gene: TRBJ2-1; abundance: NA; d_gene: TRBD1; v_gene: TRBV19
CDR3aa: CASQSVTGGRETQYF; CDR3nt: TGTGCCAGTCAGAGCGTGACGGGAGGGCGGGAGACCCAGTACTTC; j_gene: TRBJ2-5; abundance: NA; d_gene: TRBD2; v_gene: TRBV19
CDR3aa: CASSWTENQPQHF; CDR3nt: TGTGCCAGCAGTTGGACAGAAAATCAGCCCCAGCATTTT; j_gene: TRBJ1-5; abundance: NA; d_gene: NA; v_gene: TRBV12-3/TRBV12-4
CDR3aa: CASSIQQKNEKLFF; CDR3nt: TGTGCCAGTAGTATCCAACAGAAGAATGAAAAACTGTTTTTT; j_gene: TRBJ1-4; abundance: NA; d_gene: NA; v_gene: TRBV19
CDR3aa: CATQRTGGGGTEAFF; CDR3nt: TGTGCCACCCAGAGAACAGGGGGCGGAGGCACTGAAGCTTTCTTT; j_gene: TRBJ1-1; abundance: NA; d_gene: TRBD1; v_gene: TRBV19
CDR3aa: CATSAPGGLSNQPQHF; CDR3nt: TGTGCCACCAGCGCACCAGGGGGCCTGAGCAATCAGCCCCAGCATTTT; j_gene: TRBJ1-5; abundance: many; d_gene: TRBD1; v_gene: TRBV15
CDR3aa: CASTTSDRGGFETQYF; CDR3nt: TGTGCCAGCACAACTTCTGACAGGGGAGGTTTCGAGACCCAGTACTTC; j_gene: TRBJ2-5; abundance: NA; d_gene: TRBD1; v_gene: TRBV6-6
CDR3aa: CATVLLSNYGYTF; CDR3nt: TGTGCCACGGTGTTACTGAGTAACTATGGCTACACCTTC; j_gene: TRBJ1-2; abundance: NA; d_gene: NA; v_gene: TRBV6-6
CDR3aa: CASSEEAAGRSGKLFF; CDR3nt: TGCGCCAGCAGTGAAGAAGCGGCGGGTCGGTCTGGAAAACTGTTTTTT; j_gene: TRBJ1-4; abundance: NA; d_gene: NA; v_gene: TRBV10-1
CDR3aa: CASSLIDRDLGGEQFF; CDR3nt: TGTGCCAGCAGCTTAATCGACAGGGACCTGGGAGGTGAGCAGTTCTTC; j_gene: TRBJ2-1; abundance: NA; d_gene: NA; v_gene: TRBV7-9
CDR3aa: CASSWTGQGNQPQHF; CDR3nt: TGTGCCAGCAGCTGGACGGGACAGGGGAATCAGCCCCAGCATTTT; j_gene: TRBJ1-5; abundance: NA; d_gene: TRBD1; v_gene: TRBV7-8
CDR3aa: CASSPDRSYNSPLHF; CDR3nt: TGTGCCAGCAGCCCTGACAGGTCTTATAATTCACCCCTCCACTTT; j_gene: TRBJ1-6; abundance: NA; d_gene: NA; v_gene: TRBV3-1/TRBV3-2
CDR3aa: CATAGGDTYNEQFF; CDR3nt: TGTGCCACAGCAGGCGGGGATACCTACAATGAGCAGTTCTTC; j_gene: TRBJ2-1; abundance: NA; d_gene: NA; v_gene: TRBV6-5
CDR3aa: CASSTRLAGVSGELFF; CDR3nt: TGTGCCAGTAGTACCCGACTAGCGGGAGTATCCGGGGAGCTGTTTTTT; j_gene: TRBJ2-2; abundance: NA; d_gene: TRBD2; v_gene: TRBV19
CDR3aa: CASSMGTGPLAKNIQYF; CDR3nt: TGTGCCAGTAGTATGGGGACAGGGCCCCTAGCCAAAAACATTCAGTACTTC; j_gene: TRBJ2-4; abundance: NA; d_gene: TRBD1; v_gene: TRBV19
CDR3aa: CASRWDINNEQFF; CDR3nt: TGTGCCAGCAGGTGGGACATCAACAATGAGCAGTTCTTC; j_gene: TRBJ2-1; abundance: NA; d_gene: NA; v_gene: TRBV7-9
CDR3aa: CASSDGGNSPLHF; CDR3nt: TGCGCCAGCAGTGATGGGGGGAATTCACCCCTCCACTTT; j_gene: TRBJ1-6; abundance: NA; d_gene: NA; v_gene: TRBV10-2
CDR3aa: CASSHRRGLPTDTQYF; CDR3nt: TGTGCCAGCAGCCATCGCCGGGGACTCCCCACAGATACGCAGTATTTT; j_gene: TRBJ2-3; abundance: NA; d_gene: NA; v_gene: TRBV3-1/TRBV3-2
CDR3aa: CASTIQGETDTQYF; CDR3nt: TGTGCCAGCACCATACAGGGGGAAACAGATACGCAGTATTTT; j_gene: TRBJ2-3; abundance: NA; d_gene: TRBD1; v_gene: TRBV2
CDR3aa: CASSPRLAGPYEQYF; CDR3nt: TGCGCCAGCAGCCCAAGACTAGCGGGACCCTACGAGCAGTACTTC; j_gene: TRBJ2-7; abundance: NA; d_gene: TRBD2; v_gene: TRBV5-1